This T cell receptor (beta chain) is drawn from a study of blood T cells in healthy people across ages. As regards this clonotype: Its specificity is not known.

Roughly 10 milliliters of peripheral blood were drawn from each donor. Study results and limitations: Greater diversity and more naive CD4+ cells were seen in long-lived donors than in aged donors. Estimated diversity that came from one million T cells was considered an underestimate.

CDR3 size: 15 residues. Germline CDR1 and CDR2: MDHEN and SYDVKM. A second PCR of 7 to 11 cycles used a sample-barcoded 5' primer and a J-beta primer mix. TCRdb recomputed calls from the 5' RACE reads with MiXCR, one row per CDR3 protein. The sample includes roughly 680,000 distinct CDR3 sequences, about half of them seen just once. The sequenced sample consisted of blood. The chain combines TRBV28 with TRBJ2-4; either TRBD1 or TRBD2 may fit D (5 bases each). The J call may be faulty, since TRBJ2-7 better matches the DNA end. This clonotype was sampled from a woman in her fifties or sixties in good health. The CDR3 sequence: CASSPPGTKTYEQYF. The CDR3, as DNA: TGTGCCAGCAGTCCTCCCGGGACCAAAACCTACGAGCAGTACTTC.